This section outlines one TCR beta chain sequence together with its context. Its cognate antigen has yet to be identified. Qualities for individual bases were not recorded, and no much larger clone is one base off. The library was produced with the immunoSEQ multiplex PCR assay. Imported from immuneACCESS, the table was reduced by TCRdb to in-frame sequences with V and J called. These copies leave out some clones; in studies compared against another copy, an unresolved V gene accounts for under half, and the cause of the remainder is not known. The sample table records about 53,000 clones; 75% to 90% of these occur just once. Roughly 13% of the sample lies in the top ten. Sequences LGHDT (CDR1) and YNNKEL (CDR2) are obtained from the germline V gene (reference sequence). The CDR3 sequence holds 13 residues, the cysteine and phenylalanine included. The DNA shown is the 39-base CDR3, in frame from base 1. The junction shows trimming of 1 base on V and 4 bases on J, plus 7 bases between the germline ends.

This record comes from a study of control samples from healthy donors and cancer patients (dated by TCRdb to the early 2020s). Sequencing was carried out using PBMCs. The TCR comes from a man in his 60s with head and neck cancer. Recombination connected TRBV3-1 (or the pseudogene TRBV3-2) to TRBJ1-2, with the identity of the D gene unclear. The CDR3: CASSQVSIYGYTF. The DNA sequence is as follows: TGTGCCAGCAGCCAAGTTAGTATCTATGGCTACACCTTC.